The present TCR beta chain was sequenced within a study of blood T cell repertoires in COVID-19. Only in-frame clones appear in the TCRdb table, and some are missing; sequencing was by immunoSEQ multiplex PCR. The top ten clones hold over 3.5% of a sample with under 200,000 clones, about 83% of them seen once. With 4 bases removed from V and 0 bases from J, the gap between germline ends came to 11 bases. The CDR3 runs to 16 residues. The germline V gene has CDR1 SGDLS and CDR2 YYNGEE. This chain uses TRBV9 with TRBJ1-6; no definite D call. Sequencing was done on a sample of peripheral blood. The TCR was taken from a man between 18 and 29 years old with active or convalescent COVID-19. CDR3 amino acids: CASSPGASSYNSPLHF. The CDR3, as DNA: TGTGCCAGCAGCCCAGGCGCCAGCTCCTATAATTCACCCCTCCACTTT.